This T cell receptor beta chain was sequenced in a study of blood T cell repertoires in COVID-19. Across the whole study: COVID-19 samples, acute and convalescent, were from the United States, Italy and Spain. The cDNA or gDNA used as material had been derived from T cells, B-cell-depleted T cells, or PBMCs.

This CDR3 is built from 18 residues. The germline V gene has CDR1 SGHAT and CDR2 FQNNGV. Trimming took 5 bases from V and 0 from J; bases not matched to a gene: 11. Authors' analysis steps: The authors estimated nucleated cell counts from reference gene primer amplification. Sequencing was performed with immunoSEQ multiplex PCR; in TCRdb, only in-frame clones are kept and a portion is missing. For V, J and clone size, that table is used; D and trimming come from the DNA. The table includes more than 130,000 clones, 84% detected once. Input material: peripheral blood. The source is an elderly woman in a cohort sampled during active or convalescent COVID-19. The genes are TRBV11-2 and TRBJ1-2; 11 positions match TRBD1. The CDR3, as DNA: TGTGCCAGCAGCCATCTCCGGACAGGGGGCTCATCTAACTATGGCTACACCTTC. Protein product: CASSHLRTGGSSNYGYTF.